The 18 T cell receptor beta chains listed next were all sequenced from one sample in a study of molecular identifiers for immune sequencing clone quantification. MiXCR was run by TCRdb on the PCR reads, yielding one entry per CDR3 protein. The sample yields approximately 630,000 distinct CDR3 sequences, around 25% seen once. Sequenced: naive CD8+ T cells from blood, with Jurkat cell RNA spiked in. Stated subset: FACS-sorted CD8+CD4-CCR7+CD45RA+ naive T cells. Receptors originate from a human donor in good health. Some libraries in this study had Jurkat cell RNA spiked in.

Points on this clonotype: Possible read error: a much larger clone is one base away. The V and J genes are TRBV30 and TRBJ2-7, with D unclear. The CDR3 has 13 residues. Trimming left V 3 bases short and J 6 bases short, with 15 bases between. CDR1 is GTSNPN and CDR2 is SVGIG in the germline V gene (reference sequence). CDR3 region: CAWSMGILSEQYF. The CDR3, as DNA: TGTGCCTGGAGCATGGGAATACTGTCCGAGCAGTACTTC.

This clonotype was counted between two and nine times. Germline and junction disagree at one end, which may indicate a read error. The rearrangement links TRBV12-3 or TRBV12-4 to TRBJ2-3; 13 bases agree with TRBD2. The CDR3 length is 16 residues. CDR3 sequence reads: CAGSGLAGVSTDTQYF. CDR3 DNA: TGTGCCGGCAGTGGACTAGCGGGGGTGAGCACAGATACGCAGTATTTT.

As concerns this clonotype: A clone one base away is much larger, so this may be a read error. The V gene is TRBV21-1, the J gene TRBJ1-1. TRBV21-1 is tagged as a pseudogene. The CDR3 spans 13 residues. The CDR3 region has the DNA TGTGCCAGCAGCAAAGGGGTACGGGCTGAAGCTTTCTTT. It is translated as CASSKGVRAEAFF.

The rearrangement links TRBV6-5 to TRBJ2-7; perhaps TRBD2 as D (5 bases). Germline CDR1 reads MNHEY; CDR2 reads SVGAGI. CDR3 length: 14 amino acids. V lost 2 bases and J lost 5, with 13 bases in between. CDR3 protein: CASSYVASGNEQYF. CDR3 DNA: TGTGCCAGCAGTTACGTTGCCAGCGGAAACGAGCAGTACTTC.

The V and J genes are TRBV20-1 and TRBJ2-7; TRBD2 aligns across 9 bases. J was trimmed by 5 bases and V by 3 bases; bases with no gene match: 5. The CDR3 is 13 residues long. The germline CDR1 and CDR2 sequences are DFQATT and SNEGSKA (reference sequence). DNA of the CDR3: TGCAGTGCTAGGGGGCGGGGGGGCCACGAGCAGTACTTC. It translates to CSARGRGGHEQYF.

The rearrangement uses TRBV27 and TRBJ1-1, with a tentative D call TRBD1 (6 bases). Trimming shortened V by 5 bases and J by 9 bases, and 13 bases separated the two germline ends. The germline CDR1 and CDR2 sequences are MNHEY and SMNVEV (reference sequence). The CDR3 spans 12 residues. The CDR3 DNA reads as TGTGCCAGCAGTGCCTACAGGGATAAAGCTTTCTTT. Its protein is CASSAYRDKAFF.

V and J are TRBV20-1 and TRBJ2-5, with D perhaps assigned TRBD1 or TRBD2 (6 bases each). V lost 0 bases and J lost 2, with 13 bases in between. From germline, CDR1 is DFQATT and CDR2 SNEGSKA (reference sequence). There are 15 residues in the CDR3. CDR3 sequence (DNA): TGCAGTGCTAGAGATTACAGGGACTCACAAGAGACCCAGTACTTC. Its protein is CSARDYRDSQETQYF.

This clonotype was counted many times. The genes are TRBV5-1 and TRBJ2-2, with 11 bases lining up with TRBD1. J lost 7 bases, V lost 7 bases, and 15 bases had no gene match. From germline, CDR1 is SGHRS and CDR2 YFSETQ. This CDR3 contains 17 residues. In DNA, the CDR3 is TGCGCCAGCGGACCCCACCTGGACAGGGGGCTTGACGGGGAGCTGTTTTTT. Amino acid sequence: CASGPHLDRGLDGELFF.

Points on this clonotype: A read error may explain this, as a much larger clone is one base away. The rearrangement links TRBV20-1 to TRBJ2-7; D call uncertain. The CDR3 totals 13 residues. Germline CDR1 is DFQATT and CDR2 is SNEGSKA (reference sequence). With 7 bases removed from V and 1 base from J, the gap between germline ends came to 14 bases. DNA of the CDR3: TGCAGTGTCCTTCACCTCCCTTCCTACGAGCAGTACTTC. Amino acid sequence: CSVLHLPSYEQYF.

Turning to this clonotype: This could be a read error, since a much larger clone is one nucleotide away. The V and J genes are TRBV27 and TRBJ2-3, with D possibly TRBD2 on 6 matching bases. Germline V gene sequence: CDR1 MNHEY, CDR2 SMNVEV (reference sequence). CDR3 length: 15 amino acids. The V end was cut by 7 bases, the J end by 2 bases, with 16 bases between. The CDR3 DNA follows: TGTGCCAGCACGCGGGAAAGGGGTTTCACAGATACGCAGTATTTT. Translated, it gives CASTRERGFTDTQYF.

This clonotype has a count of ten or more. The chain recombines TRBV29-1 with TRBJ1-1; D remains ambiguous. The CDR3 spans 15 residues. V lost 8 bases, J lost 6 bases, and 25 bases lay in between. Germline V gives CDR1 SQVTM, CDR2 ANQGSEA. The CDR3 sequence is CSPSRAGAYGAEAFF. CDR3 sequence (DNA): TGCAGCCCCAGCCGGGCCGGTGCTTATGGAGCTGAAGCTTTCTTT.

This clonotype was observed at least ten times. The V call is TRBV25-1, the J call TRBJ2-1; no clear D gene. With 7 bases removed from V and 6 bases from J, the gap between germline ends came to 16 bases. The V gene's germline CDR1 is MGHDK and CDR2 SYGVNS. CDR3 length: 14 amino acids. The CDR3 nucleotides are TGTGCCAGCACCCAAAATGCAAGAAGCAATGAGCAGTTCTTC. This sequence encodes CASTQNARSNEQFF.

The chain combines TRBV6-1 with TRBJ2-7; D call uncertain. V was pared by 2 bases and J by 6 bases, with 14 bases between. Germline V CDR1 and CDR2: MNHNS, SASEGT. CDR3 size: 14 residues. The CDR3 loop reads CASSERYEWLEQYF. In nucleotides, the CDR3 is TGTGCCAGCAGTGAACGGTACGAATGGCTCGAGCAGTACTTC.

This chain connects TRBV9 to TRBJ2-7, with D possibly being TRBD2 (7 bases). CDR3 length: 16 amino acids. V lost 0 bases, J lost 0 bases, and 13 bases lay in between. The germline V gene has CDR1 SGDLS and CDR2 YYNGEE. CDR3 bases: TGTGCCAGCAGCGTAGTGGCGGGGGCCAGCTCCTACGAGCAGTACTTC. This sequence encodes CASSVVAGASSYEQYF.

As concerns this clonotype: This may be a read error: a much more frequent sequence differs by one nucleotide. The gene calls are TRBV20-1 and TRBJ2-3, with D possibly called TRBD1 or TRBD2 (5 bases each). The CDR3 is 13 amino acids. Germline-derived CDR1 and CDR2 are DFQATT and SNEGSKA (reference sequence). Trimming stripped 4 bases from V and 4 bases from J, with 12 bases between. CDR3 protein: CSATGRGADTQYF. The CDR3 nucleotides are TGCAGTGCTACGGGACGGGGAGCAGATACGCAGTATTTT.

This clonotype was seen just once. The chain couples TRBV12-3 or TRBV12-4 to TRBJ2-7; possibly TRBD1 or TRBD2 for D (6 bases each). The CDR3 is made up of 15 amino acids. V shed 7 bases and J shed 4 bases, with 20 bases lying between them. The CDR3 DNA follows: TGTGCCAGCACCCAAGGGGGGCTATCCGTTTACGAGCAGTACTTC. Translating it yields CASTQGGLSVYEQYF.

This clonotype was recorded many times. The chain links TRBV13 to TRBJ2-5; 10 bases align to TRBD2. Germline assignment: CDR1 PRHDT and CDR2 FYEKMQ (reference sequence). The CDR3 length is 15 residues. J was trimmed by 1 base and V by 5 bases; bases with no gene match: 4. The CDR3 nucleotides are TGTGCCAGCAGCCGTAGCGGGGGGCTCCAAGAGACCCAGTACTTC. Translation: CASSRSGGLQETQYF.

This clonotype was observed at least ten times. The CDR3 spells CASSLPRGTGDPYEQYF. The DNA for the CDR3 is TGTGCCAGCAGCCTCCCGCGAGGGACAGGGGATCCCTACGAGCAGTACTTC. The rearrangement uses TRBV6-2 or TRBV6-3 and TRBJ2-7, with 10 nucleotides matching TRBD1. This CDR3 region has 17 residues. Per germline, CDR1 MNHEY and CDR2 SVGEGT. The V and J ends lost 6 bases and 2 bases, in that order; junction bases with no gene match: 13.